Detailed here is one T cell receptor (beta chain). Its antigen is still unknown. The patients, who ranged from 18 to 65 in age, presented with newly diagnosed hyperthyroidism lasting under 2 months. Each diagnosis was grounded in clinical symptoms, serum thyroxine and TRAb, thyroid ultrasound, and orbital computed tomography. The PBMCs had their origin in approximately 10 ml of fresh peripheral blood. The sample belongs to a study of T cells in Graves' hyperthyroidism and ophthalmopathy. Overall study findings and caveats: In the blood, most expanded thyroid clonotypes above 0.001 appeared as well.

The TCR beta CDR3 regions underwent amplification using RNA transcripts as the source. A set of HTBI primers served as the primers for a first-round RT-PCR of the TCR CDR3. TCRdb independently ran MiXCR on the multiplex PCR reads; one entry per CDR3 protein. The sample includes some 690,000 distinct CDR3 sequences, roughly 17% seen only once; the top ten take 15%. The CDR3 sequence is 15 residues long. Deletions cut 0 bases from V and 5 bases from J, with 13 bases between. The germline V gene encodes CDR1 DFQATT and CDR2 SNEGSKA (reference sequence). The chain uses TRBV20-1 and TRBJ2-2, with a tentative D call TRBD1 (5 bases). The TCR comes from a middle-aged man with Graves' hyperthyroidism. Material: blood. CDR3 DNA sequence: TGCAGTGCTAGAGATTTCAACAGGAATACCGGGGAGCTGTTTTTT. It codes for CSARDFNRNTGELFF.